Listed here are 31 T cell receptor beta chains from one sample, sequenced in a study of shared clonotypes between healthy human individuals. Using immunoSEQ multiplex PCR, the repertoire was profiled, and TCRdb retains in-frame clones only, with some absent. The sample shows a few hundred thousand clones, just over 75% of them seen only once. The sequenced material came from PBMCs. The source of these receptors is a woman aged 40 to 55 in good health. Some clones in this sample may be carry-over from other donors' samples.

This rearrangement joins TRBV19 to TRBJ1-1; D perhaps matches TRBD1 (6 bases). Trimming took off 5 bases at V and 5 bases at J, with 21 bases between the two ends. The CDR3 length is 16 residues. Germline CDR1 LNHDA, CDR2 SQIVND (reference sequence). Here the CDR3 DNA reads TGTGCCAGTAGTTACCCCTATGGGGGGGCCAGGACTGAAGCTTTCTTT. Translating it yields CASSYPYGGARTEAFF. Looking up the rest from reference TRBV19 and TRBJ1-1 gives the full variable domain: DGGITQSPKYLFRKEGQNVTLSCEQNLNHDAMYWYRQDPGQGLRLIYYSQIVNDFQKGDIAEGYSVSREKKESFPLTVTSAQKNPTAFYLCASSYPYGGARTEAFFGQGTRLTVV.

The J gene is TRBJ2-3, the V gene TRBV5-1; maybe TRBD1 (5 bases). Trimming left V 4 bases short and J 0 bases short, with 12 bases between. CDR3 length equals 15 residues. Germline V gene data show CDR1 as SGHRS and CDR2 as YFSETQ. The CDR3 loop is CASSHQGISTDTQYF. CDR3 nucleotides: TGCGCCAGCAGCCATCAGGGTATCAGCACAGATACGCAGTATTTT. Variable domain in full (rest from reference TRBV5-1 and TRBJ2-3): KAGVTQTPRYLIKTRGQQVTLSCSPISGHRSVSWYQQTPGQGLQFLFEYFSETQRNKGNFPGRFSGRQFSNSRSEMNVSTLELGDSALYLCASSHQGISTDTQYFGPGTRLTVL.

The chain combines TRBV10-3 with TRBJ1-1; 9 bases map to TRBD1. Looked up from germline, CDR1 is ENHRY and CDR2 is SYGVKD. The J segment lost 6 bases and the V segment lost 6 bases, leaving 11 bases of the junction unmatched. CDR3 size: 15 residues. CDR3 in DNA: TGTGCCATCAGCGCCGGACAGGGGAATTTCGCTGAAGCTTTCTTT. This gives the protein CAISAGQGNFAEAFF.

The V and J genes are TRBV5-1 and TRBJ2-7, with 7 bases lining up with TRBD1. V was clipped by 5 bases and J by 4 bases; unmatched bases: 9. CDR1 is SGHRS, CDR2 YFSETQ, per germline. This CDR3 is 14 amino acids long. In nucleotides, the CDR3 is TGCGCCAGCAGTTCCCAGACAGGGTGGTACGAGCAGTACTTC. Protein: CASSSQTGWYEQYF.

A word on this clone: The same CDR3 is also encoded by other DNA sequences in this sample. The chain links TRBV6-5 to TRBJ2-5, with a weak D call TRBD1 (6 bases). The V and J ends lost 2 bases and 2 bases respectively, with 6 bases between them. The length of the CDR3 is 13 residues. Germline V gene lookup returns CDR1 MNHEY and CDR2 SVGAGI. The CDR3 loop reads CASSYRGQETQYF. The CDR3 DNA sequence: TGTGCCAGCAGTTACAGGGGGCAAGAGACCCAGTACTTC.

A single count supports this clone. The V gene is TRBV6-5, the J gene TRBJ1-5, with a weak D call TRBD1 (6 bases). The CDR3 spans 15 residues. The germline V gene has CDR1 MNHEY and CDR2 SVGAGI. V shed 5 bases and J shed 6 bases, with 17 bases lying between them. CDR3 protein: CASSPQQGFGQPQHF. The CDR3 nucleotides are TGTGCCAGCAGTCCTCAACAGGGATTCGGTCAGCCCCAGCATTTT.

The genes are TRBV18 and TRBJ2-1; 9 bases align to TRBD1. Trimming took 8 bases from V and 7 from J; bases not matched to a gene: 9. Germline CDR1 KGHSH, CDR2 LQKENI. The CDR3 is made up of 14 amino acids. The CDR3 bases are TGTGCCAGCACACAGGGGGCTCGGGGAAATGAGCAGTTCTTC. Its protein product is CASTQGARGNEQFF.

This clone was seen a handful of times. The CDR3 sequence: CASSMIQGAYEQYF. CDR3 nucleotide sequence: TGTGCCAGTAGTATGATCCAGGGAGCCTACGAGCAGTACTTC. The chain joins TRBV19 to TRBJ2-7; D tentatively reads TRBD1 or TRBD2 (5 bases each). V dropped 3 bases and J dropped 2 bases, with 11 bases sitting between them. The CDR3 has 14 residues. Germline-derived CDR1 and CDR2 are LNHDA and SQIVND (reference sequence).

V usage is TRBV5-6 and J usage is TRBJ1-4; 7 bases match TRBD1. Trimming removed 6 bases from V and 8 bases from J; junction bases left unmatched: 13. The germline V gene encodes CDR1 SGHDT and CDR2 YYEEEE. CDR3 length: 15 amino acids. CDR3 in DNA: TGTGCCAGCACCGACACAGGGGAAGGTGGGGAAAAACTGTTTTTT. It yields the protein CASTDTGEGGEKLFF.

The chain recombines TRBV7-6 with TRBJ2-5; 7 bases align to TRBD2. This CDR3 contains 13 residues. Germline V gene data show CDR1 as SGHVS and CDR2 as FNYEAQ. V lost 5 bases to trimming and J lost 4 bases; unmatched junction nucleotides: 4. The DNA for the CDR3 is TGTGCCAGCAGCATCTCTAGCGGAGAGACCCAGTACTTC. This translates into CASSISSGETQYF.

V gene TRBV9 combines with J gene TRBJ2-3; 10 bases are a match to TRBD2. CDR1 is SGDLS, CDR2 YYNGEE, per germline. J gave up 1 base and V 0 bases, and 5 bases lay outside the gene matches. The CDR3 extends over 17 amino acids. CDR3 nucleotide sequence: TGTGCCAGCAGCGTAGGACCGGGACTAGCGCGCACAGATACGCAGTATTTT. Protein sequence: CASSVGPGLARTDTQYF.

The rearrangement links TRBV29-1 to TRBJ2-3, with 9 positions matching TRBD1. V gave up 6 bases and J gave up 2 bases; unmatched junction bases: 9. Per the germline V gene, CDR1 is SQVTM and CDR2 is ANQGSEA. CDR3 length: 15 amino acids. CDR3 in DNA: TGCAGCGTCGGACCCGGGACAGGGACCACAGATACGCAGTATTTT. This sequence encodes CSVGPGTGTTDTQYF.

The chain carries TRBV5-3 and TRBJ1-2; 9 nucleotides line up with TRBD1. TRBV5-3 is identified as an open reading frame with a role that is uncertain. The CDR3 covers 15 residues. The V and J ends lost 0 bases and 4 bases, in that order; junction bases with no gene match: 4. The CDR3 sequence is CARSLEGQGLYGYTF. The CDR3 bases are TGTGCCAGAAGCTTGGAAGGACAGGGGCTCTATGGCTACACCTTC.

The genes are TRBV6-5 and TRBJ1-1, with TRBD1 as a possible D gene (5 bases). The CDR3 is 14 amino acids. Trimming pared 6 bases from V and 4 bases from J, leaving 15 bases between. From germline, CDR1 is MNHEY and CDR2 SVGAGI. The CDR3 loop reads CASRFTGPTTEAFF. In nucleotides, the CDR3 is TGTGCCAGCAGATTCACAGGTCCGACCACTGAAGCTTTCTTT.

The chain couples TRBV11-2 to TRBJ1-1, with D unresolved. The CDR3 sequence is 14 residues long. Trimming cost V 1 base and J 2 bases, with 8 bases left between them. Germline V gene sequence: CDR1 SGHAT, CDR2 FQNNGV. In DNA, the CDR3 is TGTGCCAGCAGCTTAGTTGTCAAAAACACTGAAGCTTTCTTT. Translated: CASSLVVKNTEAFF.

The chain couples TRBV7-6 to TRBJ2-1; 7 positions match TRBD1. Germline assignment: CDR1 SGHVS and CDR2 FNYEAQ. This CDR3 is 15 amino acids long. V was clipped by 5 bases and J by 4 bases; unmatched bases: 8. CDR3 DNA: TGTGCCAGCAGCCTAAAGGGGGCCGGATACAATGAGCAGTTCTTC. Its translation is CASSLKGAGYNEQFF.

V gene TRBV11-2 combines with J gene TRBJ2-3, with 7 bases lining up with TRBD2. V lost 5 bases to trimming and J lost 3 bases; unmatched junction nucleotides: 8. Per the germline V gene, CDR1 is SGHAT and CDR2 is FQNNGV. The CDR3 consists of 15 residues. The CDR3 bases are TGTGCCAGCAGCGAGTGGCTAGCGGTAACAGATACGCAGTATTTT. Protein product: CASSEWLAVTDTQYF.

V gene TRBV5-1 combines with J gene TRBJ1-1, with 8 bases fitting TRBD1. CDR3 length: 17 amino acids. V was pared by 0 bases and J by 1 base, with 8 bases of the junction left unmatched. Germline V gene data show CDR1 as SGHRS and CDR2 as YFSETQ. DNA of the CDR3: TGCGCCAGCAGCTTGGAAGGGCCAGGGGGCCCGAACACTGAAGCTTTCTTT. This sequence encodes CASSLEGPGGPNTEAFF.

As DNA, the CDR3 is TGTGCCAGCAGCCCGAGGGGGCTAGCGGTGAACACTGAAGCTTTCTTT. Translation: CASSPRGLAVNTEAFF. J is TRBJ1-1 and V is TRBV7-2; TRBD1 matches at 7 bases. The ends lost 5 bases at V and 0 bases at J; junction bases unmatched: 9. This CDR3 is 16 amino acids long. Germline CDR1 and CDR2: SGHTA and FQGNSA.

This chain joins TRBV7-8 and TRBJ2-1; 14 bases agree with TRBD2. The CDR3 runs to 14 residues. The germline V gene has CDR1 SGHVS and CDR2 FQNEAQ. With V trimmed by 7 bases and J by 12 bases, 8 bases remained unmatched. The CDR3 coding sequence is TGTGCCAGCACCCTGGGGACTAGCGGGAGTGGGCAGTTCTTC. This sequence encodes CASTLGTSGSGQFF.

This chain uses TRBV6-6 with TRBJ1-1; D ambiguous. V lost 11 bases and J lost 1, with 14 bases in between. The V gene's germline CDR1 is MNHNY and CDR2 SVGAGI (reference sequence). This CDR3 has 13 residues. The CDR3 sequence is CAGGDTENTEAFF. The CDR3 DNA sequence: TGTGCCGGAGGTGACACCGAGAACACTGAAGCTTTCTTT.

The chain recombines TRBV7-2 with TRBJ1-1; 8 nucleotides agree with TRBD1. The trim removed 5 bases at V and 5 bases at J, leaving 4 bases unmatched. This CDR3 spans 13 amino acids. CDR1 and CDR2 (germline): SGHTA, FQGNSA. In DNA, the CDR3 is TGTGCCAGCAGCCGCGGACAGGGAACTGAAGCTTTCTTT. Protein product: CASSRGQGTEAFF.

This clone was recorded a few times. The rearrangement uses TRBV28 and TRBJ1-5, with D tentatively TRBD1 (5 bases). V was trimmed by 6 bases and J by 5 bases, leaving 20 bases between them. CDR1 MDHEN and CDR2 SYDVKM come from the germline V gene. The CDR3 is made up of 16 amino acids. The CDR3 nucleotides are TGTGCCAGCAGCCCTTTGACAGCGATGGGTTATCAGCCCCAGCATTTT. Amino acids: CASSPLTAMGYQPQHF.

This clone was recorded only once. This chain joins TRBV6-1 and TRBJ2-4; D may be TRBD2 (5 bases). The CDR3 length is 13 residues. V lost 3 bases, J lost 6 bases, and 9 bases lay in between. Per the germline V gene, CDR1 is MNHNS and CDR2 is SASEGT. CDR3 bases: TGTGCCAGCAGTGACAGGAGCGGAAACATTCAGTACTTC. Its translation: CASSDRSGNIQYF.

The V gene is TRBV11-3, the J gene TRBJ2-7; D is possibly TRBD1 (6 bases). There are 19 residues in the CDR3. CDR1 SGHNT and CDR2 YENEEA come from the germline V gene. With 1 base removed from V and 0 bases from J, the gap between germline ends came to 22 bases. The CDR3 nucleotides read TGTGCCAGCAGCTTAGTACCCCCCTTTGACAGGTCCGGCTCCTACGAGCAGTACTTC. This codes for CASSLVPPFDRSGSYEQYF.

V and J are TRBV7-9 and TRBJ1-4; D gene ambiguous. Per germline, CDR1 SEHNR and CDR2 FQNEAQ (reference sequence). The CDR3 is 16 amino acids. The V gene lost 3 bases and the J gene lost 8 bases, with 19 bases spanning the gap. CDR3: CASSFNLGSGREKLFF. The CDR3, as DNA: TGTGCCAGCAGCTTTAATTTGGGTAGCGGTCGGGAAAAACTGTTTTTT.

This chain connects TRBV27 to TRBJ2-1; D assignment may be TRBD1 or TRBD2 (6 bases each). Germline values: CDR1 MNHEY, CDR2 SMNVEV (reference sequence). Trimming removed 2 bases from V and 2 bases from J, with 10 bases in between. This CDR3 region has 15 residues. The DNA of the CDR3 is TGTGCCAGCAGTTTAAGGAGGGGGACCTACAATGAGCAGTTCTTC. Its protein is CASSLRRGTYNEQFF.

V is TRBV4-2 and J is TRBJ2-7; D unclear. The CDR3 runs to 14 residues. Germline V gene data show CDR1 as LGHNA and CDR2 as YNFKEQ. With 3 bases removed from V and 0 bases from J, the gap between germline ends came to 9 bases. The CDR3 DNA reads TGTGCCAGCAGCCAGGAGACGGTCTCCTACGAGCAGTACTTC. Amino acids: CASSQETVSYEQYF.

V and J are TRBV2 and TRBJ2-2; a possible D gene is TRBD2 (6 bases). The CDR3 consists of 15 residues. Germline CDR1 and CDR2: SNHLY and FYNNEI. V gave up 2 bases and J gave up 7 bases, with 14 bases separating them. CDR3 bases: TGTGCCAGCAGTGAAAGACCAGGGCGGGGCGGGGAGCTGTTTTTT. It is translated as CASSERPGRGGELFF. Filled out from reference TRBV2 and TRBJ2-2, the complete variable domain reads EPEVTQTPSHQVTQMGQEVILRCVPISNHLYFYWYRQILGQKVEFLVSFYNNEISEKSEIFDDQFSVERPDGSNFTLKIRSTKLEDSAMYFCASSERPGRGGELFFGEGSRLTVL.

The chain is built from TRBV6-1 and TRBJ1-1; D not certain. V was shortened by 3 bases and J by 0 bases, with 11 bases between the two germline ends. The CDR3 sequence is 15 residues long. Germline values: CDR1 MNHNS, CDR2 SASEGT. The CDR3 protein is CASSDGSLMNTEAFF. The CDR3 nucleotides are TGTGCCAGCAGTGACGGCAGCCTCATGAACACTGAAGCTTTCTTT.

This chain links TRBV30 with TRBJ1-1; D perhaps matches TRBD1 (6 bases). V dropped 0 bases and J dropped 3 bases, with 11 bases sitting between them. This CDR3 contains 14 residues. CDR1 is GTSNPN, CDR2 SVGIG, per germline (reference sequence). CDR3 bases: TGTGCCTGGAGTGTAAACAGGGAGGACACTGAAGCTTTCTTT. It yields the protein CAWSVNREDTEAFF.